A selection of T cell receptor beta chains follows, all from one sample in a study of breast tumors, draining lymph nodes, adjacent tissues. TCRdb redid the calling of the multiplex PCR reads with MiXCR, one entry per CDR3 protein. The sample shows approximately 120,000 distinct CDR3 sequences, 21% of them seen only once. The specimen sequenced was axillary lymph node tissue. The origin of the receptors is a female donor with breast cancer. Some clones in this sample may be carry-over from other donors' samples. The CDR3 runs from the conserved cysteine through the conserved F or W. The D gene is left open where the match is weak. Clone size is given for some rows only: seen once, a few or many times, or a class if the clone is expanded.

clone size: many
V gene: TRBV7-2
D gene: NA
J gene: TRBJ2-2
CDR3 DNA: TGTGCCAGCAGCTTCTCGGGGACGGCCGTCACCGGGGAGCTGTTTTTT
CDR3 protein: CASSFSGTAVTGELFF

clone size: many
V gene: TRBV6-1
D gene: TRBD1
J gene: TRBJ1-2
CDR3 DNA: TGTGCCAGCAGACCGGGACAGGGACCCTATGGCTACACCTTC
CDR3 protein: CASRPGQGPYGYTF

clone size: many
V gene: TRBV15
D gene: NA
J gene: TRBJ1-4
CDR3 DNA: TGTGCCACCAGCAGAGATCAAGGACAAGGCAATGAAAAACTGTTTTTT
CDR3 protein: CATSRDQGQGNEKLFF

clone size: many
V gene: TRBV19
D gene: NA
J gene: TRBJ1-4
CDR3 DNA: TGTGCTTGTATGGAGGATGAAAAACTGTTTTTT
CDR3 protein: CACMEDEKLFF

clone size: many
V gene: TRBV20-1
D gene: TRBD1
J gene: TRBJ2-3
CDR3 DNA: TGCAGTGTTGGACAGGCGAGCACAGATACGCAGTATTTT
CDR3 protein: CSVGQASTDTQYF

clone size: many
V gene: TRBV3-1
D gene: NA
J gene: TRBJ2-5
CDR3 DNA: TGTGCCAGCAGCCAAGGTATTTCGGGAGAGAGGCAAGAGACCCAGTACTTC
CDR3 protein: CASSQGISGERQETQYF

clone size: many
V gene: TRBV3-1
D gene: NA
J gene: TRBJ2-7
CDR3 DNA: TGTGCCAGCAATCGCGGGGCTGGCGAGCAGTACTTC
CDR3 protein: CASNRGAGEQYF

clone size: NA
V gene: TRBV30
D gene: NA
J gene: TRBJ2-3
CDR3 DNA: TGTGCCTGGGGTCGACTGGGTACAGATACGCAGTATTTT
CDR3 protein: CAWGRLGTDTQYF

clone size: many
V gene: TRBV5-1
D gene: NA
J gene: TRBJ2-5
CDR3 DNA: TGCGCCAGCAGCTTGGATACGGACTCTTACCAAGAGACCCAGTACTTC
CDR3 protein: CASSLDTDSYQETQYF

clone size: many
V gene: TRBV15
D gene: NA
J gene: TRBJ2-7
CDR3 DNA: TGTGCCACCAGCACCGGACACTCCTACGAGCAGTACTTC
CDR3 protein: CATSTGHSYEQYF

clone size: few
V gene: TRBV28
D gene: TRBD1
J gene: TRBJ1-2
CDR3 DNA: TGTGCCAGCAGTTCGTCCGGGACAGGGATTGGCTACACCTTC
CDR3 protein: CASSSSGTGIGYTF

clone size: NA
V gene: TRBV28
D gene: NA
J gene: TRBJ2-3
CDR3 DNA: TGTGCCAGCAGTTGGTCAGGGCGCACAGATGCGCAGTATTTT
CDR3 protein: CASSWSGRTDAQYF

clone size: many
V gene: TRBV5-5
D gene: NA
J gene: TRBJ1-5
CDR3 DNA: TGTGCCAGCAGCTTATTACAGGGAAGGATGAGCAATCAGCCCCAGCATTTT
CDR3 protein: CASSLLQGRMSNQPQHF

clone size: many
V gene: TRBV20-1
D gene: NA
J gene: TRBJ1-2
CDR3 DNA: TGCAGTGCTAGGGGCAGGGCCGGCTACACCTTC
CDR3 protein: CSARGRAGYTF

clone size: once
V gene: TRBV18
D gene: NA
J gene: TRBJ2-3
CDR3 DNA: TGTGGCAGCTCACCACCGGCAAACACAGATACGCAGTATTTT
CDR3 protein: CGSSPPANTDTQYF

clone size: few
V gene: TRBV7-8
D gene: TRBD1
J gene: TRBJ2-6
CDR3 DNA: TGTGCCAGCAGCTCCCCTCCGGGACAGGCCTTCTCTGGGGCCAACGTCCTGACTTTC
CDR3 protein: CASSSPPGQAFSGANVLTF

clone size: NA
V gene: TRBV6-1
D gene: NA
J gene: TRBJ1-2
CDR3 DNA: TGTGCCAGCAGTGAAGGGGCAGGGAACGGCTATGGCTACACCTTC
CDR3 protein: CASSEGAGNGYGYTF

clone size: many
V gene: TRBV9
D gene: NA
J gene: TRBJ2-3
CDR3 DNA: TGTGCCAGCAGCGTAGAGGCAGGCTTTAGCACAGATACGCAGTATTTT
CDR3 protein: CASSVEAGFSTDTQYF

clone size: many
V gene: TRBV10-3
D gene: TRBD2
J gene: TRBJ2-7
CDR3 DNA: TGTGCCATCACTAGCGGGAGGCCCTACGAGCAGTACTTC
CDR3 protein: CAITSGRPYEQYF

clone size: NA
V gene: TRBV6-4
D gene: NA
J gene: TRBJ1-1
CDR3 DNA: TGTGCCAGCAGTGACAGACCGAACACTGAAGCTTTCTTT
CDR3 protein: CASSDRPNTEAFF

clone size: many
V gene: TRBV12-3/TRBV12-4
D gene: NA
J gene: TRBJ2-3
CDR3 DNA: TGTGCCAGCAGTTTACGAGGGGAGGCAGATACGCAGTATTTT
CDR3 protein: CASSLRGEADTQYF

clone size: many
V gene: TRBV7-2
D gene: TRBD1
J gene: TRBJ1-5
CDR3 DNA: TGTGCCAGCAGCTTACGGGACAGGGGGCGAGAGCAGCCCCAGCATTTT
CDR3 protein: CASSLRDRGREQPQHF

clone size: many
V gene: TRBV20-1
D gene: NA
J gene: TRBJ1-6
CDR3 DNA: TGCAGTGCTAGAGACCCCCTGGTTGGGGCGTATTCTTCACCCCTCCACTTT
CDR3 protein: CSARDPLVGAYSSPLHF

clone size: NA
V gene: TRBV7-2
D gene: NA
J gene: TRBJ1-2
CDR3 DNA: TGTGCCAGCAGCTTAGACGTCACCCCTACATCGTATGGCCACACCTTC
CDR3 protein: CASSLDVTPTSYGHTF

clone size: NA
V gene: TRBV20-1
D gene: NA
J gene: TRBJ2-6
CDR3 DNA: TGCAGTGCCCAAGGAGGCAGCCGATTCTCTGGGGCCAACGTCCTGACTTTC
CDR3 protein: CSAQGGSRFSGANVLTF

clone size: once
V gene: TRBV5-8
D gene: NA
J gene: TRBJ2-6
CDR3 DNA: TGTGCCAGCAGCCTAGACAGCTCCTCTGGGGCCAACGTCCTGACTTTC
CDR3 protein: CASSLDSSSGANVLTF

clone size: many
V gene: TRBV4-2
D gene: TRBD1
J gene: TRBJ2-2
CDR3 DNA: TGTGCCAGCAGCCAAGAAGTCGGACAGGTCGGGAACACCGGGGAGCTGTTTTTT
CDR3 protein: CASSQEVGQVGNTGELFF

clone size: many
V gene: TRBV7-9
D gene: NA
J gene: TRBJ2-7
CDR3 DNA: TGTGCCAGCAGCCTTAGCGGACCCGCTCCCGAGCAGTACTTC
CDR3 protein: CASSLSGPAPEQYF

clone size: many
V gene: TRBV9
D gene: TRBD1
J gene: TRBJ2-3
CDR3 DNA: TGTGCCAGCAGCTCTCGGACAGGGCCCCACACAGATACGCAGTATTTT
CDR3 protein: CASSSRTGPHTDTQYF

clone size: NA
V gene: TRBV5-1
D gene: NA
J gene: TRBJ2-5
CDR3 DNA: TGCGCCAGCAGCTTCCGGGACACACAAGAGACCCAGTACTTC
CDR3 protein: CASSFRDTQETQYF

clone size: NA
V gene: TRBV30
D gene: TRBD2
J gene: TRBJ2-1
CDR3 DNA: TGTGCCTGGAGTGTTCGCGGGAGTGACTACAATGAGCAGTTCTTC
CDR3 protein: CAWSVRGSDYNEQFF

clone size: many
V gene: TRBV5-1
D gene: NA
J gene: TRBJ2-1
CDR3 DNA: TGCGCCAGCAGCTTGGAGGGGGGGGGGCGGATAAGTGAGCAGTTCTTC
CDR3 protein: CASSLEGGGRISEQFF

clone size: NA
V gene: TRBV11-2
D gene: NA
J gene: TRBJ1-4
CDR3 DNA: TGTGCCAGCAGCCCTGAGGGCAAGCCCTATGAAAAACTGTTTTTT
CDR3 protein: CASSPEGKPYEKLFF

clone size: NA
V gene: TRBV19
D gene: NA
J gene: TRBJ2-2
CDR3 DNA: TGTGCCAGTATCCAGTGGAGGGTGTACACCGGGGAGCTGTTTTTT
CDR3 protein: CASIQWRVYTGELFF

clone size: many
V gene: TRBV9
D gene: NA
J gene: TRBJ1-5
CDR3 DNA: TGTGCCAGCAGTGTGGCCCCCCATCAGCCCCAGCATTTT
CDR3 protein: CASSVAPHQPQHF

clone size: many
V gene: TRBV5-1
D gene: TRBD1
J gene: TRBJ1-6
CDR3 DNA: TGCGCCAGCAGCCACGGGACAGGGGGCTATAATTCACCCCTCCACTTT
CDR3 protein: CASSHGTGGYNSPLHF

clone size: many
V gene: TRBV5-1
D gene: TRBD1
J gene: TRBJ1-2
CDR3 DNA: TGCGCCAGCAGCTGGGGGGGGACAGAAACCCTTAACTATGGCTACACCTTC
CDR3 protein: CASSWGGTETLNYGYTF

clone size: many
V gene: TRBV29-1
D gene: NA
J gene: TRBJ2-1
CDR3 DNA: TGCAGCGTTCGGGACGCTGATTACAATGAGCAGTTCTTC
CDR3 protein: CSVRDADYNEQFF

clone size: many
V gene: TRBV4-2
D gene: NA
J gene: TRBJ1-6
CDR3 DNA: TGTGCCAGCAGCCAAGATCCGGGAGGGACGGGTTCACCCCTCCACTTT
CDR3 protein: CASSQDPGGTGSPLHF

clone size: few
V gene: TRBV18
D gene: NA
J gene: TRBJ2-2
CDR3 DNA: TGTGCCAGCTCACCACCGGGCAGGGAGGTTGCGGTCACCGGGGAGCTGTTTTTT
CDR3 protein: CASSPPGREVAVTGELFF

clone size: many
V gene: TRBV4-1
D gene: TRBD1
J gene: TRBJ1-2
CDR3 DNA: TGCGCCAGCAGCCCAAGACAGGGGGCGCGGGGCTACACCTTC
CDR3 protein: CASSPRQGARGYTF

clone size: many
V gene: TRBV11-2
D gene: NA
J gene: TRBJ2-3
CDR3 DNA: TGTGCCAGCAGCTTGTACACTACACTCACAGATACGCAGTATTTT
CDR3 protein: CASSLYTTLTDTQYF

clone size: many
V gene: TRBV5-1
D gene: TRBD2
J gene: TRBJ2-1
CDR3 DNA: TGCGCCAGCAGCCGAGCGGGAACTGGGCCGTGGAATGAGCAGTTCTTC
CDR3 protein: CASSRAGTGPWNEQFF

clone size: many
V gene: TRBV10-1
D gene: TRBD2
J gene: TRBJ2-7
CDR3 DNA: TGCGCCAGCAGCAAACTAGCGGGAGGATCCTACGAGCAGTACTTC
CDR3 protein: CASSKLAGGSYEQYF

clone size: few
V gene: TRBV28
D gene: TRBD1
J gene: TRBJ1-3
CDR3 DNA: TGTGCCAGCAGTTTTTGGGACAGGGCTATGCGAAACACCATATATTTT
CDR3 protein: CASSFWDRAMRNTIYF

clone size: few
V gene: TRBV30
D gene: NA
J gene: TRBJ2-1
CDR3 DNA: TGTGCCTTAAGGAGATCGGAGGGCCTCTACAATGAGCAGTTCTTC
CDR3 protein: CALRRSEGLYNEQFF